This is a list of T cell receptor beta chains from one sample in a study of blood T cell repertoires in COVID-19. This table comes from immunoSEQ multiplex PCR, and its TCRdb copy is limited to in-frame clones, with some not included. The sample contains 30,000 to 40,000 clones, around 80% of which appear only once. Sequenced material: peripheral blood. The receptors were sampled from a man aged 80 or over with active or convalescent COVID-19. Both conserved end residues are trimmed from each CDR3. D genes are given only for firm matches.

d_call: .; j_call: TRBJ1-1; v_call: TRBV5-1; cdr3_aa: ASSLATGNTEAF
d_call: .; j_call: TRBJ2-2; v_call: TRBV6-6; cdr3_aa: ASWMGGGTGELF
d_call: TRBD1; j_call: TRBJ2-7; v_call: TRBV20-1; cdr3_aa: SASLTGTYEQY
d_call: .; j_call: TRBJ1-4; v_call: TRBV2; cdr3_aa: ASSYAGRPDEKLF
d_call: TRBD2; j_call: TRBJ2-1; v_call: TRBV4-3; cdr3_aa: ASSQDSSGIDNEQF
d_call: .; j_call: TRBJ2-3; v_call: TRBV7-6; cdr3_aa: ASSISLAKLSSTDTQY
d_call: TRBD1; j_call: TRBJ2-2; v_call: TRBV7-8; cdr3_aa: ASSRAGTGGPGELF
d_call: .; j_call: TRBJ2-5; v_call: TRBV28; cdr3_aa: ASSLVRDQETQY
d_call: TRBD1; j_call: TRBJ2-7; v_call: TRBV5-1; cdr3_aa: ASSVRQGNYEQY
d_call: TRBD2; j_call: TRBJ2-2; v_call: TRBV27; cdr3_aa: ASSIWTSGTGELF
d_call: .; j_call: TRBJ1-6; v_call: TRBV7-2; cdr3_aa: ASSNQGFYNSPLH
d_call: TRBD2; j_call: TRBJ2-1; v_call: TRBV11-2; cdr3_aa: ASSPRVAGVWNNEQF
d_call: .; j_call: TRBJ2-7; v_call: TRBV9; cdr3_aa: ASSVTGNSLAYEQY
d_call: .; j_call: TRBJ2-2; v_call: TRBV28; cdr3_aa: ATGSNTGELF
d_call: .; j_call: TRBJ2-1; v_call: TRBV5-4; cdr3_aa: ASSLDWAFHNEQF
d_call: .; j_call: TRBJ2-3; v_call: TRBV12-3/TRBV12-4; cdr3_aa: ATKVSATDTQY
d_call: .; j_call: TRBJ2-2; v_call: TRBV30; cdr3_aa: AQGMTFDGELF
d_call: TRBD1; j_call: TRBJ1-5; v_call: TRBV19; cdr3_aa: ASDRQGDQPQH
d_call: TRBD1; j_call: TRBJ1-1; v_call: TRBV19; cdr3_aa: ASSSTPGTGLIEAF
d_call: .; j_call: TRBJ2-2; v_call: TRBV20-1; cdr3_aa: SASRDINTGELF
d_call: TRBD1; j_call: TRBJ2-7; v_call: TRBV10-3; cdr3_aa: AISRDRGREQY
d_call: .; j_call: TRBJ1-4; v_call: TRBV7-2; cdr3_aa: ASSLVGGSGEKLF
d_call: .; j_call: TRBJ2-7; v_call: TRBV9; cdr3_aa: ASSADDSPYEQY
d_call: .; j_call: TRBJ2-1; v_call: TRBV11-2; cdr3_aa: ASSLGPSREQF
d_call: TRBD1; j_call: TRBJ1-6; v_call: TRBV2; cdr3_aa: ASSGQGNYNSPLH
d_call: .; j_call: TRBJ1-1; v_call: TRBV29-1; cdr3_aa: SAQNTEAF
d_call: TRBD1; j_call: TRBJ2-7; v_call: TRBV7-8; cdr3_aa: ASSEGDSYEQY
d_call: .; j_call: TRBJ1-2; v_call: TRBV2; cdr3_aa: ASSADRNYGYT
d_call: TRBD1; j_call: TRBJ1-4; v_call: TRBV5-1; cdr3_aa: ASSGAGTANEKLF
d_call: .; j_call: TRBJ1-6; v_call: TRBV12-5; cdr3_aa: ASGLSGGGNSPLH
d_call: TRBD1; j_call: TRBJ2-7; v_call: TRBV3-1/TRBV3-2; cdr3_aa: ASSLGQGSYEQY
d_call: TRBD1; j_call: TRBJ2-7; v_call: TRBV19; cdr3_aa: ASSPGGRYEQY
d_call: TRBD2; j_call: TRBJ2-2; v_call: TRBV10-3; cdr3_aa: AIGETGGPSDTGELF